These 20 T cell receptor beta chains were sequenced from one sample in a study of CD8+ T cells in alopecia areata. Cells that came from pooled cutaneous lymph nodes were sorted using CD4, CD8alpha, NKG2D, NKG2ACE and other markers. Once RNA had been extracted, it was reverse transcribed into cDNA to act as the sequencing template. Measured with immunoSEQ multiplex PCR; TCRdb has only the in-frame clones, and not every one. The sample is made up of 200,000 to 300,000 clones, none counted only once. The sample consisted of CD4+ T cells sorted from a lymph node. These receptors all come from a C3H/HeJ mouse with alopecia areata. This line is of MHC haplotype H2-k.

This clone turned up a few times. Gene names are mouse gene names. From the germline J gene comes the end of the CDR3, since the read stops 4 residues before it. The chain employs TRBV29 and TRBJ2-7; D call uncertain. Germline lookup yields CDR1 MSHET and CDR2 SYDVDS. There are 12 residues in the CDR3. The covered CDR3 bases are TGTGCTAGCAGCAGACAAAAATAT. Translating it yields CASSRQKY. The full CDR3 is CASSRQKYEQYF.

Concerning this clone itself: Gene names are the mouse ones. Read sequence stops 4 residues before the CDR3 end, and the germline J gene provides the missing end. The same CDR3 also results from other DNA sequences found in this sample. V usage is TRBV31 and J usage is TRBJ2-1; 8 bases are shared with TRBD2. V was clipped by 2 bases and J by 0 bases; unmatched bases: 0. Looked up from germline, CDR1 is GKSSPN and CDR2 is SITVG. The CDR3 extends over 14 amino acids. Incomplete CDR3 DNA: TGTGCCTGGAGTACTGGGGGTAACTATGCT. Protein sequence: CAWSTGGNYA. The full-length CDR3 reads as CAWSTGGNYAEQFF.

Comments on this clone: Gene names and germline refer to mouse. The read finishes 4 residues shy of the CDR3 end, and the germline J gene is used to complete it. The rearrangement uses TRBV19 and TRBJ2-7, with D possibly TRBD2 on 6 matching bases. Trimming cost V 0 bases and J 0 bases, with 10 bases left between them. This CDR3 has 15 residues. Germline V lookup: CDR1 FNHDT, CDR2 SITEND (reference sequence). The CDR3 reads CASSIAGVSSYEQYF. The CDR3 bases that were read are TGTGCCAGCAGTATAGCTGGGGTCAGCTCCTAT.

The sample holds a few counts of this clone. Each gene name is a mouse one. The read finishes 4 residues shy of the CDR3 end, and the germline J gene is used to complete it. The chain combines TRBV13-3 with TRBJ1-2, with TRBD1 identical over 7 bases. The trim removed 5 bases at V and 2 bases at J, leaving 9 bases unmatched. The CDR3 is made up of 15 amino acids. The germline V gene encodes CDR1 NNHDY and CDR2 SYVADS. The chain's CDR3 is CASSPSTGRNSDYTF. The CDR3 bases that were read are TGTGCCAGCAGCCCCTCGACAGGGCGGAACTCC.

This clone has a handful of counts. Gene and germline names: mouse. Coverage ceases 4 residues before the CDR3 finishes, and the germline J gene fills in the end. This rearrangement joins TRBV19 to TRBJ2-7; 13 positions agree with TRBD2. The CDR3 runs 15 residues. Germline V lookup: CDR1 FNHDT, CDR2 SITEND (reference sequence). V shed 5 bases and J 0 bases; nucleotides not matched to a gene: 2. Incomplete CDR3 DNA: TGTGCCAGCAGGGGGACTGGGGGGGACTCCTAT. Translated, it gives CASRGTGGDSY. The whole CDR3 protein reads CASRGTGGDSYEQYF.

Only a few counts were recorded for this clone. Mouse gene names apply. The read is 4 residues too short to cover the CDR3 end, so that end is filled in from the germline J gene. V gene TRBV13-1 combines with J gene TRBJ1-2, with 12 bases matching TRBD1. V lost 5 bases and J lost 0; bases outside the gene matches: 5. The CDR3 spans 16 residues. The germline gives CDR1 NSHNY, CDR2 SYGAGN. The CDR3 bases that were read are TGTGCCAGCAGCACCGGGACAGGGGGCTCAAACTCC. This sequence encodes CASSTGTGGSNS. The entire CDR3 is CASSTGTGGSNSDYTF.

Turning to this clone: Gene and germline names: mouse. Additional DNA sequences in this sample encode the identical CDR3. The sequenced CDR3 bases are TGTGCTAGCAGTAGGGACAGGGCCTATGCT. It yields the protein CASSRDRAYA. The full CDR3 is CASSRDRAYAEQFF. This sequence joins TRBV17 and TRBJ2-1, with 8 nucleotides matching TRBD1. The read stops 4 residues short of the end of the CDR3; the missing end is completed from the germline J gene. J was trimmed by 3 bases and V by 3 bases; bases with no gene match: 1. This CDR3 has 14 residues. Germline V gives CDR1 MNHDT, CDR2 YYDKIL.

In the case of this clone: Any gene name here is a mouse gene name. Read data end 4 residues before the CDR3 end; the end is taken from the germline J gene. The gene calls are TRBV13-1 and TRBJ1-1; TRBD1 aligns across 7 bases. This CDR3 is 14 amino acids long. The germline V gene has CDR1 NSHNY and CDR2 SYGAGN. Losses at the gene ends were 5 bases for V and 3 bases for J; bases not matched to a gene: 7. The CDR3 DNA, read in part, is TGTGCCAGCAGCCGACAGGGTCGGGACACA. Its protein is CASSRQGRDT. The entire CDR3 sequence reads CASSRQGRDTEVFF.

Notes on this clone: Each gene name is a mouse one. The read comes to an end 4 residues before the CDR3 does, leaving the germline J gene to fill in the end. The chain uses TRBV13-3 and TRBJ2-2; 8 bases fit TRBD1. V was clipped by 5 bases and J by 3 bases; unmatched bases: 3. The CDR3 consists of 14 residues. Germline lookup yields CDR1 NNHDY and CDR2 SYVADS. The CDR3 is CASRTGVYTGQLYF. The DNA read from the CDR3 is TGTGCCAGCAGGACAGGGGTCTACACCGGG.

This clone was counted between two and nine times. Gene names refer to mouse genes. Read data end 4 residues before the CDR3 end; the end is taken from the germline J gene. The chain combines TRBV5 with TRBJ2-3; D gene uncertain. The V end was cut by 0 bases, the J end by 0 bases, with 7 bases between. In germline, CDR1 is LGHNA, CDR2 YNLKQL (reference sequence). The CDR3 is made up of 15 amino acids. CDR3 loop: CASSQDKSSAETLYF. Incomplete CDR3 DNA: TGTGCCAGCAGCCAAGACAAATCTAGTGCAGAA.

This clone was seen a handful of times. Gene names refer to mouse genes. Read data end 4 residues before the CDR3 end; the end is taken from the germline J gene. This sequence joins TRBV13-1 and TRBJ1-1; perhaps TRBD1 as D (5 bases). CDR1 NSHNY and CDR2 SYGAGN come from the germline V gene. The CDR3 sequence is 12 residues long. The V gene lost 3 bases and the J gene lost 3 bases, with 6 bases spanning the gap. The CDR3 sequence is CASSGRDTEVFF. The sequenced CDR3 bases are TGTGCCAGCAGTGGCAGGGACACA.

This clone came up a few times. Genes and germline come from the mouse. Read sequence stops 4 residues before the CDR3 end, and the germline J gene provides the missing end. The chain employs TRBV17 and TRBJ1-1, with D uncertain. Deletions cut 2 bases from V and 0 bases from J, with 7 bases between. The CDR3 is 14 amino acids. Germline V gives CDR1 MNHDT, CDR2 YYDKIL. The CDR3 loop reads CASSRYNANTEVFF. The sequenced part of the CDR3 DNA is TGTGCTAGCAGTAGATACAATGCAAACACA.

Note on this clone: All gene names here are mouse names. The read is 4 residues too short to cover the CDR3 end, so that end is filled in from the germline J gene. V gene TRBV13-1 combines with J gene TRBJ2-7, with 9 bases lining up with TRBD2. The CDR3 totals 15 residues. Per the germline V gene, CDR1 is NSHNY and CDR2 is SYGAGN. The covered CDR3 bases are TGTGCCAGCAGTGATCAACCGGGACTGGGAGAT. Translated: CASSDQPGLGD. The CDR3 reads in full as CASSDQPGLGDEQYF.

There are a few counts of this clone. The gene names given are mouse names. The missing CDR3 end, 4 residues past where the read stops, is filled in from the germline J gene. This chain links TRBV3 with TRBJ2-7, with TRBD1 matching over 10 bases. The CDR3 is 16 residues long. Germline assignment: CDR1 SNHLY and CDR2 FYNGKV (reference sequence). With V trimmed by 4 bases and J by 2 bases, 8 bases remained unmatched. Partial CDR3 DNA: TGTGCCAGCAGCTCCCCCGGGACAGGGGAACCCTAT. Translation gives CASSSPGTGEPY. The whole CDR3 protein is CASSSPGTGEPYEQYF.

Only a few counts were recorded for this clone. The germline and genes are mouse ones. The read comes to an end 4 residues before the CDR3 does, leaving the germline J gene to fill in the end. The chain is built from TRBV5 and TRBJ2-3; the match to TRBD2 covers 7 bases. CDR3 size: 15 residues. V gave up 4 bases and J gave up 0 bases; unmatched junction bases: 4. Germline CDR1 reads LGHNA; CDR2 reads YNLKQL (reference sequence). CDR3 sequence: CASSRTGPSAETLYF. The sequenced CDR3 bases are TGTGCCAGCAGCCGGACTGGACCTAGTGCAGAA.

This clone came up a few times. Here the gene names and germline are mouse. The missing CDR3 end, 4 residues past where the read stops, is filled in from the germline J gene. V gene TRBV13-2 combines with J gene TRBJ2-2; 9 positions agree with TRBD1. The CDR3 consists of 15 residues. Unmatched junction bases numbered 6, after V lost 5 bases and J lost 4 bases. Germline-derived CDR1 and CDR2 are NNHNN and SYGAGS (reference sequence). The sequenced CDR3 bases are TGTGCCAGCGGAACAGGGGGCGGAGGCACCGGG. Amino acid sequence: CASGTGGGGTG. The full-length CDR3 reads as CASGTGGGGTGQLYF.

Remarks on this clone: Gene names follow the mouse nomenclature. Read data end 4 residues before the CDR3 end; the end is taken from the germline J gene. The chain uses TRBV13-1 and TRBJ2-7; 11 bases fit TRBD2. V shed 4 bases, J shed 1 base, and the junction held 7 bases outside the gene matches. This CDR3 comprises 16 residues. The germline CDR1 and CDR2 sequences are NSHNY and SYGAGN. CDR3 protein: CASSFDWGGRSYEQYF. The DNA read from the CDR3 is TGTGCCAGCAGTTTCGACTGGGGGGGAAGGTCCTAT.

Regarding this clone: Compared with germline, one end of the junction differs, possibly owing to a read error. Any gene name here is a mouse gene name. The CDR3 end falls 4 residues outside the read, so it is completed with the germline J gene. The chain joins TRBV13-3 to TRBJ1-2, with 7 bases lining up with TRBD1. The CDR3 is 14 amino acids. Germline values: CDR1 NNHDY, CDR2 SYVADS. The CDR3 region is CAGSRQGANSDYTF. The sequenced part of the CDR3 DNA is TGTGCCGGCAGTCGACAGGGTGCAAACTCC.

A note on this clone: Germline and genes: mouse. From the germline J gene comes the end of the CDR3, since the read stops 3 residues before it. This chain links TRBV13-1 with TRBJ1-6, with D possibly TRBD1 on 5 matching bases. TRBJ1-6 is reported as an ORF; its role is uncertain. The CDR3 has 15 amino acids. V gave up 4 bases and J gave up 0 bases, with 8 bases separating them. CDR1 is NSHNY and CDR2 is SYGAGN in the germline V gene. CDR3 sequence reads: CASSKRGSYNSPLYF. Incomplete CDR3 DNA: TGTGCCAGCAGTAAAAGGGGTTCCTATAATTCGCCC.

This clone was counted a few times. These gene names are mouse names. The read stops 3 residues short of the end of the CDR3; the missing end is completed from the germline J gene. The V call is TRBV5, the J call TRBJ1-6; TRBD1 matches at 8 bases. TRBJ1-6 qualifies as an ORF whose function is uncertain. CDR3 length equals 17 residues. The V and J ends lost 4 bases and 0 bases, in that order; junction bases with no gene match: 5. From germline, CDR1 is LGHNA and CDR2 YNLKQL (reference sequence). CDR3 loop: CASSPAGGNSYNSPLYF. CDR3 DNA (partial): TGTGCCAGCAGCCCGGCAGGGGGCAATTCCTATAATTCGCCC.